This T cell receptor (beta chain) appears in the sequencing data of a study of T cells in Graves' hyperthyroidism and ophthalmopathy (dated by TCRdb to between 2019 and 2020). In terms of the full investigation: Peripheral blood samples were taken at the time of initial diagnosis, prior to any treatment. To identify TCR V-J signatures that set the groups apart, the researchers used a discovery cohort of about a hundred patients, made up of approximately 43 with Graves' ophthalmopathy and some 60 with stable Graves' hyperthyroidism. Whether ophthalmopathy could be predicted prospectively was tested in an independent validation cohort made up of roughly 19 hyperthyroidism patients plus 17 patients who later progressed to ophthalmopathy. The 75 to 100 discovery patients were randomly divided into training and test sets at a 7:3 ratio. Thyroid tissue and blood T-cell repertoires from about six Graves' hyperthyroidism patients were also compared in the study. After blood sampling, hyperthyroidism patients were treated with methimazole at a starting dose of 30 mg daily, and ophthalmopathy patients were treated with high-dose intravenous methylprednisolone. The paper reports TCR Vbeta CDR3 sequencing of about 140 peripheral blood samples: under 45 ophthalmopathy, roughly 74 hyperthyroidism and some 17 progressor patients.

TCR beta CDR3 regions were amplified from RNA transcripts. For the first round of RT-PCR on the TCR CDR3, the HTBI primer set was used together with the Qiagen OneStep RT-PCR kit. Libraries were constructed in a second round of multiplex PCR, after which size selection and purification were performed. Paired-end sequencing of the libraries was performed with 100 bp reads on an Illumina HiSeq2000. The authors' analysis ran thus. Raw data were processed with SOAPnuke, discarding reads with adapters, uncalled bases, mean Phred below 15, or no exact constant-primer or identifier match. High-quality paired reads were merged with COPE v1.2.5, and unique nucleotide sequences were defined as clonotypes. MiTCR v1.1 was used to align clonotypes to the IMGT TRBV, TRBD and TRBJ reference segments. The analysis was restricted to V-J combinations with a frequency above 0.0001, which together covered just over 98% of the repertoires. A TCS score was defined as the ratio between F50 (clonal expansion) and ExV (chaos), using BLOSUM62-based TCRdist between CDR3 peptides within each V-J. Welch's t-statistics and random forest reduced roughly 500 V-J features to fewer than 15, which were used in a naive Bayes classifier (R e1071). In TCRdb, the public reads were trimmed at Q25 with fastp and aligned with MiXCR, with productive beta chains retained. Each CDR3 protein appears once, grouped with its most common genes and DNA. What appears here as the V and J calls and clone size reflects TCRdb's work, not the paper's. Recorded for this sample are approximately 620,000 distinct CDR3 sequences; about 15% of them occurred a single time. Of the sample, 5% to 7% is held by the ten largest clones.

Hyperthyroidism patients were newly diagnosed, with disease duration under 2 months, and aged 18 to 65 years. Any patient with an uncontrolled infection, another autoimmune disease, pregnancy or lactation was excluded. Diagnoses were based on clinical symptoms, serum thyroxine and TRAb, thyroid ultrasound and orbital computed tomography. Blood from progressor patients was collected at the time of first diagnosis with hyperthyroidism, before any ophthalmopathy symptoms had appeared. Ficoll-Paque density gradient centrifugation was used to isolate PBMCs from approximately 10 ml of fresh peripheral blood. Patients classed as progressors first received a Graves' hyperthyroidism diagnosis and then went on to develop ophthalmopathy during follow-up. Total RNA was extracted using Trizol reagent, and RNA quality was assessed on an Agilent 2100 Bioanalyzer. This clonotype occurred a few times. No cognate antigen has been identified for it. No quality values exist for individual bases; no much larger clone is one base distant.

The germline V gene (reference sequence) gives CDR1 as DFQATT and CDR2 as SNEGSKA. The CDR3, from cysteine to phenylalanine, totals 16 residues. Left in the record is the CDR3 DNA by itself, 48 bases read in frame from the first base. V gives up 2 bases and J gives up 0 bases, and the segment between their germline ends measures 13 bases. The study at large found these results: Ophthalmopathy was separated from stable hyperthyroidism by a 13 V-J signature model, with 87.88% sensitivity and roughly 84% specificity obtained in cross-validation and 80%/75% obtained in testing. In validation, the model predicted progression to ophthalmopathy with approximately 69% sensitivity and 72% to 85% specificity, a median of 6.5 months before onset. Most expanded thyroid clonotypes (frequency above 0.001) were also found in blood, which suggests that blood repertoires may mirror thyroid immune responses. No statistical method was used to fix the sample size in advance, and group allocation was not hidden from the investigators.

This TCR derives from a woman aged 25 to 39 with Graves' hyperthyroidism that later progressed to Graves' ophthalmopathy. The sequenced sample consisted of blood. The chain uses TRBV20-1 and TRBJ2-2, with the D gene too uncertain to name. The DNA reads as follows: TGCAGTGCTAGAAAGGGCGTCCCATCGAACACCGGGGAGCTGTTTTTT. This yields the protein CSARKGVPSNTGELFF.